Listed here is a single T cell receptor (beta chain). The antigen is undetermined. This sample was included in a study of post-analysis software for immune sequencing data. Whole-study context: Patients had relapsing-remitting, secondary progressive or progressive-relapsing multiple sclerosis; some lacked subtype.

Findings of the study overall: Controls showed significantly higher normalized Chao1 diversity than did multiple sclerosis patients. TRBV5-6, TRBV5-1 and TRBV20-1 were among several TRBV segments more frequent in patients than controls.

Prepared libraries of TCR beta cDNA carried unique molecular identifiers. T cells numbering roughly 0.9 to 11 million gave rise to roughly 0.5 million cDNA molecules. Using its own MiXCR run on the PCR reads, TCRdb lists one record per CDR3 protein. The sample contains 650,000 to 850,000 distinct CDR3 sequences, 40% to 55% of which appear only once. J lost 0 bases, V lost 0 bases, and 11 bases had no gene match. CDR3 length equals 18 residues. Germline V gene sequence: CDR1 DFQATT, CDR2 SNEGSKA (reference sequence). This TCR was sampled from a girl aged 5 to 17 with multiple sclerosis. Source material: blood. The chain joins TRBV20-1 to TRBJ2-1, with 7 bases identical to TRBD1. The CDR3 region has the DNA TGCAGTGCTAGAGACCTTCCCCCCGGGACAGACTCCTACAATGAGCAGTTCTTC. Residues: CSARDLPPGTDSYNEQFF.